This TCR beta chain appears in the sequencing data of a study of cytomegalovirus exposure and HLA in healthy donors (dated by TCRdb to about 2017). About the investigation overall: The roughly 670 repertoires of the first cohort and the roughly 120 validation repertoires were produced on the same platform, according to a later analysis. Besides the first cohort of 666 subjects, a separate validation cohort made up of roughly 130 different subjects was used. The study combined high-throughput TCR immunosequencing, statistical association of individual TCRs with disease status, and machine learning to predict cytomegalovirus infection status. The study aimed to test whether cataloging public T cell receptors could reveal signatures of past pathogen exposure. The study at large found these results: In vitro tests confirmed that a few of the cytomegalovirus-associated TCR beta chains recognize cytomegalovirus antigens. The authors suggested that the approach could potentially be generalized to other disease states and immunological phenotypes. The classifier was reported to diagnose cytomegalovirus status with high specificity and sensitivity in both the original cohort and the validation cohort. Of the cluster scores, roughly 95% were above 0 in a later analysis, which found that TCRs clustered in the first cohort also tended to co-occur in the approximately 130 validation repertoires. Most TCR sequences were observed very rarely across donors, whereas some public TCRs were present in many individuals. A later analysis had no HLA typing for the validation cohort, so co-occurrence there was scored across all 120 repertoires. In the study, 150 to 200 TCR beta chains were listed as associated with cytomegalovirus.

The CDR3 runs 12 amino acids, cysteine and phenylalanine included. Kept here is only the CDR3 DNA, which spans 36 bases and is read in frame from base 1. Receptors were amplified or captured by the immunoSEQ multiplex PCR assay. In the source study's methods: A statistical classification framework was built for diagnosing cytomegalovirus status from the catalog of TCR beta chain sequences. This immuneACCESS table, as held by TCRdb, lists in-frame sequences with V and J called but not all clones. Of the missing ones, under half trace to an unresolved V gene in checked studies; the others have no known cause. From that table come the V and J calls and clone size; the DNA was used to work out D and trimming. Recorded for this sample are some 90,000 clones; approximately 96% of them occurred a single time. About 0.8% of the sample rests with the top ten. Remarks on this clone: Its antigen has not been determined. No base quality values were provided; no much bigger clone lies one nucleotide off.

The donors belonged to the validation cohort of about 110 subjects, which was separate from the approximately 660-subject first cohort. Sequences were obtained from PBMCs. This clonotype was obtained from a man younger than 30 in good health and CMV-seronegative. The rearrangement combines TRBV21-1 with TRBJ2-7; the DNA was not used to check the table's D call, TRBD1. TRBV21-1 is deemed a pseudogene. The sequenced DNA is TGTGCCGGACAGGGGGCAACCTACGAGCAGTACTTC. This sequence encodes CAGQGATYEQYF.